This TCR beta chain originates from a study of blood T cell repertoires in COVID-19. Whole-study context: The study drew acute and convalescent COVID-19 samples from the United States, Italy and Spain. The analysed material was cDNA or gDNA that came from T cells, B-cell-depleted T cells, or PBMCs.

The CDR3 spans 15 residues. V was pared by 1 base and J by 4 bases, with 12 bases between. The germline CDR1 and CDR2 sequences are SEHNR and FQNEAQ (reference sequence). In the study's own analysis: Estimated nucleated cell counts came from reference gene primer amplification. The data were produced by immunoSEQ multiplex PCR, yet TCRdb's version contains in-frame clones alone and is incomplete. V and J calls and clone size are given by that table; D and trimming were obtained from the DNA. The table shows fewer than 120,000 clones, with approximately 70% occurring only once. The source of this sequence is a woman aged 55-75 years with acute or convalescent COVID-19. The V gene is TRBV7-9, the J gene TRBJ2-3; the D gene is possibly TRBD1 (5 bases). The sequenced sample was peripheral blood. CDR3 amino acids: CASSLGRAEADTQYF. The CDR3 nucleotides are TGTGCCAGCAGCTTAGGCAGGGCCGAGGCAGATACGCAGTATTTT. The variable domain in full, with the rest retrieved from reference TRBV7-9 and TRBJ2-3, is DTGVSQNPRHKITKRGQNVTFRCDPISEHNRLYWYRQTLGQGPEFLTYFQNEAQLEKSRLLSDRFSAERPKGSFSTLEIQRTEQGDSAMYLCASSLGRAEADTQYFGPGTRLTVL.